This T cell receptor (beta chain) was identified in a study of T cell repertoires in cytomegalovirus infection. Study at large: Newly reported HLA-C-restricted and thoroughly characterized HLA-B-restricted CMV epitopes were employed. The public TCR beta signatures pointed to both CMV infection and matching HLA type.

One entry per CDR3 protein, called by TCRdb with MiXCR from the reads. The sample consists of approximately 730,000 distinct CDR3 sequences, roughly 29% of them appearing once. CDR1 and CDR2 from the germline V gene are MNHEY and SMNVEV (reference sequence). The CDR3 sequence is 15 residues long. J was trimmed by 4 bases and V by 3 bases; bases with no gene match: 8. A note on this clonotype: The target antigen is unknown.

The study's findings and limits: What dominated the ex vivo response were HLA-C-restricted CMV-specific TCR beta clonotypes. There were carriers of CMV plus the relevant HLA, and cumulative public TCR beta family frequency identified them.

This chain uses TRBV27 with TRBJ2-7; 8 positions agree with TRBD1. Sequencing was performed on cultured CD8+ T cells from PBMCs, taken from culture after CMV antigen stimulation. The TCR originated in a human donor in good health (CMV status not recorded). Some clones in this sample may be carry-over from other donors' samples. CDR3 nucleotides: TGTGCCAGCAGTTTTAGCCCAGGGGGCGAATACGAGCAGTACTTC. Translating gives CASSFSPGGEYEQYF.